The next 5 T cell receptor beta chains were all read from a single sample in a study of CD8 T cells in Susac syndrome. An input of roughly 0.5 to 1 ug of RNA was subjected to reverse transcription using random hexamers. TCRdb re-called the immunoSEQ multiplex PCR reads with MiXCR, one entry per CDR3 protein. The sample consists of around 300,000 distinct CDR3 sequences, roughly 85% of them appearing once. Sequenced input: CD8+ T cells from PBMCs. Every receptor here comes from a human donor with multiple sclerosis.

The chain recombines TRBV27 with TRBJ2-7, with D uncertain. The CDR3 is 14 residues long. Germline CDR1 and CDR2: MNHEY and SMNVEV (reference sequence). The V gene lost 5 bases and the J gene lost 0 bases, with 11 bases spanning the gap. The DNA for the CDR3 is TGTGCCAGCAGTCTATATCCCCCCTCCTACGAGCAGTACTTC. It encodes CASSLYPPSYEQYF.

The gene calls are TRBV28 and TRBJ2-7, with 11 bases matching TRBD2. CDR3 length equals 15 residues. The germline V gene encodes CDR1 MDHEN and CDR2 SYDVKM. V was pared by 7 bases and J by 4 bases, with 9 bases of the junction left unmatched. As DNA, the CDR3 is TGTGCCAGCAACCTACTAGCGGGAGACATATACGAGCAGTACTTC. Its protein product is CASNLLAGDIYEQYF.

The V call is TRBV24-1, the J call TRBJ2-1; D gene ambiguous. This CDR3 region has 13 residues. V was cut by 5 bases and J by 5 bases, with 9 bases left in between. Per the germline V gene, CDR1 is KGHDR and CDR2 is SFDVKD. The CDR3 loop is CATSVSSNNEQFF. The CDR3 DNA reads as TGTGCCACCAGTGTTAGTTCGAACAATGAGCAGTTCTTC.

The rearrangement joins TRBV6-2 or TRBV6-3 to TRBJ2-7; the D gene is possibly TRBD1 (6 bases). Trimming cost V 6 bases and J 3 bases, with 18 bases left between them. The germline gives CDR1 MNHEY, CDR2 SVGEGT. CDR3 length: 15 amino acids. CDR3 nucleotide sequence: TGTGCCAGCAGGGAACGGCTTACAGGGTACTACGAGCAGTACTTC. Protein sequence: CASRERLTGYYEQYF.

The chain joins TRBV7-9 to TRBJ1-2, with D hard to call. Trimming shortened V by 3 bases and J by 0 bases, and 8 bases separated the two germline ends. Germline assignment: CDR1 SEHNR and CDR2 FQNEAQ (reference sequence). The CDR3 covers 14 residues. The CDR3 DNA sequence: TGTGCCAGCAGCTTCTCTGGTGCTAACTATGGCTACACCTTC. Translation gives CASSFSGANYGYTF.